What follows are 23 T cell receptor beta chains derived from one specimen sequenced in a study of T cell repertoires in cytomegalovirus infection. These receptors' targets are unknown. One entry per CDR3 protein, called by TCRdb with MiXCR from the reads. The sample lists about 89,000 distinct CDR3 sequences, 25% to 35% seen once, with more than 70% in the top ten. The sequencing here drew on CD8+ T cells from cultured PBMCs, taken from culture after CMV antigen stimulation. The receptors derive from a human donor in good health (CMV status not recorded). Some clones in this sample may be carry-over from other donors' samples.

This clonotype was counted ten times or more. The chain recombines TRBV3-1 with TRBJ1-5; possibly TRBD1 for D (6 bases). Deletions cut 4 bases from V and 4 bases from J, with 11 bases between. CDR1 and CDR2 from the germline V gene are LGHDT and YNNKEL (reference sequence). This CDR3 has 14 residues. The CDR3 coding sequence is TGTGCCAGCAGCCGGACAGATATTAATCAGCCCCAGCATTTT. Amino acid sequence: CASSRTDINQPQHF. The full variable domain, with the rest looked up from reference TRBV3-1 and TRBJ1-5, is DTAVSQTPKYLVTQMGNDKSIKCEQNLGHDTMYWYKQDSKKFLKIMFSYNNKELIINETVPNRFSPKSPDKAHLNLHINSLELGDSAVYFCASSRTDINQPQHFGDGTRLSIL.

This clonotype has a count of ten or more. This rearrangement joins TRBV7-2 to TRBJ2-1; 8 bases match TRBD2. The V and J ends lost 2 bases and 4 bases, in that order; junction bases with no gene match: 4. Germline CDR1 SGHTA, CDR2 FQGNSA. The CDR3 length is 15 residues. CDR3 protein: CASSLTSGKYNEQFF. CDR3 in DNA: TGTGCCAGCAGCTTAACTAGCGGAAAATACAATGAGCAGTTCTTC.

This clonotype was picked up one time. The chain has TRBV5-1 and TRBJ1-1; D remains unclear. Trimming cost V 0 bases and J 0 bases, with 15 bases left between them. The CDR3 has 17 amino acids. Germline V gene sequence: CDR1 SGHRS, CDR2 YFSETQ. CDR3 sequence (DNA): TGCGCCAGCAGCTTGGCCAGAATAACAGCTTTGAACACTGAAGCTTTCTTT. Translated, it gives CASSLARITALNTEAFF.

This clonotype appeared a few times. J is TRBJ2-3 and V is TRBV3-1; D uncertain. The CDR3 spans 15 residues. V lost 4 bases and J 6 bases, leaving 17 bases between the germline ends. Germline V CDR1 and CDR2: LGHDT, YNNKEL (reference sequence). CDR3 nucleotide sequence: TGTGCCAGCAGCCCCCGGTTCCGAGGCTCCGATACGCAGTATTTT. It yields the protein CASSPRFRGSDTQYF.

V and J are TRBV4-1 and TRBJ2-7, with 8 bases that match TRBD2. CDR1 is MGHRA, CDR2 YSYEKL, per germline. V lost 1 base, J lost 0 bases, and 2 bases stayed unmatched. This CDR3 has 15 residues. The chain's CDR3 is CASSQAGGSSYEQYF. CDR3 in DNA: TGCGCCAGCAGCCAAGCGGGGGGGAGCTCCTACGAGCAGTACTTC.

This clonotype has ten or more counts. In nucleotides, the CDR3 is TGCAGTGCAAAGAAGATCGGGGCGGGGGGGCTGTACAATGAGCAGTTCTTC. Residues: CSAKKIGAGGLYNEQFF. J is TRBJ2-1 and V is TRBV20-1; 9 nucleotides align to TRBD2. V gave up 6 bases and J gave up 4 bases; unmatched junction bases: 16. Germline V gene sequence: CDR1 DFQATT, CDR2 SNEGSKA (reference sequence). CDR3 length: 17 amino acids.

This chain uses TRBV2 with TRBJ1-2; 11 bases map to TRBD1. CDR1 and CDR2 (germline): SNHLY, FYNNEI. Trimming took 5 bases from V and 6 from J; bases not matched to a gene: 8. The length of the CDR3 is 15 residues. CDR3 nucleotides: TGTGCCAGCAGTTCATCGGGGACAGGGGGTCATGGCTACACCTTC. Protein: CASSSSGTGGHGYTF.

This clonotype was picked up a small number of times. This chain links TRBV2 with TRBJ2-7, with TRBD1 matching 11 bases. This CDR3 has 13 amino acids. V gave up 6 bases and J gave up 7 bases; unmatched junction bases: 5. Germline V gives CDR1 SNHLY, CDR2 FYNNEI. As DNA, the CDR3 is TGTGCCAGCAGCCGGGACAGGGGGTCGGAGCAGTACTTC. Protein product: CASSRDRGSEQYF.

This clonotype was counted ten times or more. The chain links TRBV7-3 to TRBJ2-3; no firm D call. The CDR3 has 15 amino acids. Trimming cost V 5 bases and J 4 bases, with 16 bases left between them. CDR1 is SGHTA and CDR2 is FQGTGA in the germline V gene. The CDR3 DNA reads as TGTGCCAGCAGCCCTGATGGATTGGGCGCAGATACGCAGTATTTT. This codes for CASSPDGLGADTQYF.

This clonotype was detected a few times. The chain combines TRBV7-2 with TRBJ1-2, with D possibly being TRBD1 (5 bases). V was trimmed by 4 bases and J by 2 bases, leaving 14 bases between them. The germline V gene encodes CDR1 SGHTA and CDR2 FQGNSA. CDR3 length equals 15 residues. The CDR3 loop is CASSSDGTPNYGYTF. As DNA, the CDR3 is TGTGCCAGCAGCTCAGACGGGACCCCCAACTATGGCTACACCTTC.

V usage is TRBV15 and J usage is TRBJ2-7, with D possibly TRBD2 on 6 matching bases. CDR1 and CDR2 (germline): LNHNV, YYDKDF (reference sequence). CDR3 length: 16 amino acids. V gave up 2 bases and J gave up 6 bases, with 20 bases separating them. The CDR3 bases are TGTGCCACCAGCAGATATTCGGCTAGCGCCTCGGTCGAGCAGTACTTC. Its translation is CATSRYSASASVEQYF.

About this clonotype itself: Lacking the conserved final phenylalanine or tryptophan, this CDR3 likely reflects a read error. The rearrangement links TRBV7-9 to TRBJ2-1; D is ambiguous. V dropped 6 bases and J dropped 6 bases, with 12 bases sitting between them. Germline V lookup: CDR1 SEHNR, CDR2 FQNEAQ (reference sequence). The CDR3 runs 13 residues. CDR3 nucleotides: TGTGCCAGCAGTACCCCGCTTCGCAATGAGCAGTTCATC. This sequence encodes CASSTPLRNEQFI.

The chain employs TRBV7-2 and TRBJ1-2; TRBD1 aligns across 8 bases. The CDR3 spans 14 residues. V trimming: 5 bases; J trimming: 6 bases; junction bases outside the gene matches: 8. Germline V gives CDR1 SGHTA, CDR2 FQGNSA. The CDR3 DNA is TGTGCCAGCAGCCCACGGACAGGGTGGAATGGCTACACCTTC. This codes for CASSPRTGWNGYTF.

J is TRBJ1-5 and V is TRBV28, with a weak D call TRBD1 (5 bases). The CDR3 totals 12 residues. V shed 8 bases and J shed 7 bases, with 12 bases lying between them. Germline-derived CDR1 and CDR2 are MDHEN and SYDVKM. The CDR3 DNA is TGTGCCAGCGGTGAGAGGGACCAGCCCCAGCATTTT. Its protein product is CASGERDQPQHF. Variable domain in full (rest from reference TRBV28 and TRBJ1-5): DVKVTQSSRYLVKRTGEKVFLECVQDMDHENMFWYRQDPGLGLRLIYFSYDVKMKEKGDIPEGYSVSREKKERFSLILESASTNQTSMYLCASGERDQPQHFGDGTRLSIL.

The rearrangement links TRBV3-1 to TRBJ2-7; 10 positions agree with TRBD2. V lost 3 bases, J lost 3 bases, and 5 bases stayed unmatched. Germline V gene sequence: CDR1 LGHDT, CDR2 YNNKEL (reference sequence). This CDR3 is built from 15 residues. This chain's CDR3 is CASSQERGGLYEQYF. CDR3 coding DNA: TGTGCCAGCAGCCAGGAGCGGGGGGGCCTCTACGAGCAGTACTTC.

The chain combines TRBV12-3 or TRBV12-4 with TRBJ2-2; no clear D gene. Trimming removed 3 bases at V and 7 bases at J, with 9 bases between. CDR3 length equals 13 residues. In DNA, the CDR3 is TGTGCCAGCAGTTTCTCGGGTATCGGGGAGCTGTTTTTT. Translation gives CASSFSGIGELFF.

This clonotype was found many times. The J gene is TRBJ2-2, the V gene TRBV2, with 10 positions matching TRBD1. Germline V CDR1 and CDR2: SNHLY, FYNNEI. The CDR3 has 19 residues. Unmatched junction bases numbered 15, after V lost 8 bases and J lost 0 bases. CDR3 in amino acids: CASCFILGTGDSNTGELFF. As DNA, the CDR3 is TGTGCCAGCTGTTTTATCCTTGGGACAGGGGATTCGAACACCGGGGAGCTGTTTTTT.

The chain is built from TRBV14 and TRBJ1-4; 10 bases align to TRBD1. This CDR3 has 15 residues. Germline CDR1 reads SGHDN; CDR2 reads FVKESK. V shed 4 bases and J 8 bases; nucleotides not matched to a gene: 7. CDR3 amino acids: CASSRLGQGREKLFF. CDR3 sequence (DNA): TGTGCCAGCAGCCGCCTGGGACAGGGGAGAGAAAAACTGTTTTTT.

V gene TRBV27 combines with J gene TRBJ2-3; perhaps D is TRBD1 or TRBD2 (5 bases each). The CDR3 runs to 17 residues. Germline V gene sequence: CDR1 MNHEY, CDR2 SMNVEV (reference sequence). Trimming left V 4 bases short and J 0 bases short, with 17 bases between. CDR3 sequence reads: CASSSLRRGTSTDTQYF. The DNA for the CDR3 is TGTGCCAGCAGTTCTCTCCGCCGAGGGACGAGCACAGATACGCAGTATTTT.

This clonotype was recorded once. In DNA, the CDR3 is TGTGCCAGCAGTTTCCTCGGGGGCCCCACTGAAGCTTTCTTT. Residues: CASSFLGGPTEAFF. The V and J genes are TRBV28 and TRBJ1-1; TRBD1 is a possible D gene (6 bases). The CDR3 spans 14 residues. Germline assignment: CDR1 MDHEN and CDR2 SYDVKM. V shed 3 bases and J shed 4 bases, with 12 bases lying between them.

The chain links TRBV2 to TRBJ2-2; 9 positions agree with TRBD1. V shed 6 bases, J shed 2 bases, and the junction held 4 bases outside the gene matches. Germline values: CDR1 SNHLY, CDR2 FYNNEI. The CDR3 covers 15 residues. CDR3 coding DNA: TGTGCCAGCAGCGGGACAGGGTTTAACACCGGGGAGCTGTTTTTT. This sequence encodes CASSGTGFNTGELFF. Full variable domain (missing parts from reference TRBV2 and TRBJ2-2): EPEVTQTPSHQVTQMGQEVILRCVPISNHLYFYWYRQILGQKVEFLVSFYNNEISEKSEIFDDQFSVERPDGSNFTLKIRSTKLEDSAMYFCASSGTGFNTGELFFGEGSRLTVL.

The chain is built from TRBV27 and TRBJ2-2; 11 bases match TRBD1. The CDR3 covers 16 residues. The trim removed 0 bases at V and 7 bases at J, leaving 4 bases unmatched. Germline assignment: CDR1 MNHEY and CDR2 SMNVEV (reference sequence). The CDR3 sequence: CASSLSGQGAVGELFF. In DNA, the CDR3 is TGTGCCAGCAGTTTATCCGGACAGGGGGCAGTCGGGGAGCTGTTTTTT.

Many counts were recorded for this clonotype. The chain couples TRBV11-2 to TRBJ2-3; perhaps D is TRBD1 or TRBD2 (5 bases each). Germline CDR1 reads SGHAT; CDR2 reads FQNNGV. This CDR3 is 14 amino acids long. Trimming removed 3 bases at V and 5 bases at J, with 12 bases between. CDR3 residues: CASSLGPGGDTQYF. The CDR3, as DNA: TGTGCCAGCAGCTTGGGGCCAGGAGGAGATACGCAGTATTTT. Combining the CDR3 with reference TRBV11-2 and TRBJ2-3 gives the whole variable domain EAGVAQSPRYKIIEKRQSVAFWCNPISGHATLYWYQQILGQGPKLLIQFQNNGVVDDSQLPKDRFSAERLKGVDSTLKIQPAKLEDSAVYLCASSLGPGGDTQYFGPGTRLTVL.